Given below is one TCR beta chain in context. CDR1 is SGHVS, CDR2 FQNEAQ, per germline. The CDR3 spans 16 residues. Trimming removed 5 bases from V and 1 base from J; junction bases left unmatched: 6. The entry originates in a study of blood T cell repertoires in COVID-19. At the level of the study: Some COVID-19 samples were acute and others convalescent; all came from the United States, Italy and Spain.

Under the authors' procedure: Nucleated cell number was recorded as an estimate derived from reference gene primer amplification. TCRdb keeps only in-frame clones here, not all; method: immunoSEQ multiplex PCR. Clonal size and the V and J genes are those of that table, whereas D and trimming came from the DNA. The sample contains 34,000 or so clones, over 75% of which appear only once. Sequenced sample: peripheral blood. This chain uses TRBV7-8 with TRBJ2-5; 11 positions match TRBD2. The receptor was derived from a man aged 60 to 69 with active COVID-19. As DNA, the CDR3 is TGTGCCAGCAGCCTAAACCTAGCGGGAGGCCAAGAGACCCAGTACTTC. Amino acids: CASSLNLAGGQETQYF.